The 27 T cell receptor beta chains listed next were all sequenced from one sample in a study of vaccination and CD4 T cells after COVID-19. Cultured CD4+ T-cell DNA underwent Oncomine TCR Beta short-read sequencing. TCRdb ran MiXCR on the PCR reads and lists one entry per CDR3 protein. The data hold around 18,000 distinct CDR3 sequences, with 70% observed a single time. Indicated treatment: roughly ten-day PBMC culture with coronavirus spike peptide pools or control peptides (ViraFEST assay). For these receptors, no antigen is known. Sequencing was carried out using CD4+ T cells from blood, cultured in vitro. These receptors were obtained from a human donor who had recovered from COVID-19.

The rearrangement links TRBV7-8 to TRBJ1-2; 8 bases are shared with TRBD1. With V trimmed by 5 bases and J by 8 bases, 7 bases remained unmatched. The CDR3 has 13 residues. Germline V gene data show CDR1 as SGHVS and CDR2 as FQNEAQ. CDR3 in DNA: TGTGCCAGCAGCCCTCGGACAGGGTGGGGCTACACCTTC. Protein sequence: CASSPRTGWGYTF.

The chain carries TRBV6-5 and TRBJ1-3; D is uncertain. The CDR3 has 15 residues. Per the germline V gene, CDR1 is MNHEY and CDR2 is SVGAGI. V lost 2 bases and J 0 bases, leaving 8 bases between the germline ends. This chain's CDR3 is CASSYKASSGNTIYF. The CDR3 nucleotides are TGTGCCAGCAGTTACAAGGCGAGCTCTGGAAACACCATATATTTT.

The sample holds a few counts of this clonotype. This sequence joins TRBV7-8 and TRBJ2-5; D not certain. Trimming pared 1 base from V and 0 bases from J, leaving 9 bases between. The CDR3 is 15 residues long. Per the germline V gene, CDR1 is SGHVS and CDR2 is FQNEAQ. CDR3 residues: CASSLVIRHQETQYF. CDR3 DNA sequence: TGTGCCAGCAGCTTAGTTATCCGACACCAAGAGACCCAGTACTTC.

The chain couples TRBV4-2 to TRBJ2-1; D perhaps matches TRBD2 (5 bases). Germline lookup yields CDR1 LGHNA and CDR2 YNFKEQ. V dropped 1 base and J dropped 9 bases, with 16 bases sitting between them. The CDR3 length is 15 residues. CDR3 loop: CASSQVSTSSGEQFF. As DNA, the CDR3 is TGTGCCAGCAGCCAAGTTTCAACTAGTTCGGGTGAGCAGTTCTTC.

The chain is built from TRBV6-5 and TRBJ1-1, with unresolved D. The CDR3 has 15 amino acids. The germline CDR1 and CDR2 sequences are MNHEY and SVGAGI. The V gene lost 4 bases and the J gene lost 3 bases, with 15 bases spanning the gap. The CDR3 is CASSSNLLIYTEAFF. The CDR3 coding sequence is TGTGCCAGCAGTTCCAATCTTTTAATCTACACTGAAGCTTTCTTT.

The V gene is TRBV20-1, the J gene TRBJ1-1; 7 bases are a match to TRBD1. In germline, CDR1 is DFQATT, CDR2 SNEGSKA (reference sequence). V gave up 1 base and J gave up 3 bases; unmatched junction bases: 5. This CDR3 has 14 amino acids. The CDR3 region has the DNA TGCAGTGCTAGAGGAACGACAGGGTACACTGAAGCTTTCTTT. Encoded protein: CSARGTTGYTEAFF.

The chain joins TRBV6-1 to TRBJ2-7; 11 bases match TRBD2. V trimming: 1 base; J trimming: 5 bases; junction bases outside the gene matches: 4. Germline CDR1 reads MNHNS; CDR2 reads SASEGT. The CDR3 has 15 amino acids. The CDR3 loop reads CASSEVSGGAHEQYF. As DNA, the CDR3 is TGTGCCAGCAGTGAAGTTAGCGGGGGGGCCCACGAGCAGTACTTC.

The rearrangement uses TRBV20-1 and TRBJ1-1; D may be TRBD1 (5 bases). This CDR3 has 14 residues. Germline CDR1 DFQATT, CDR2 SNEGSKA (reference sequence). Trimming shortened V by 7 bases and J by 3 bases, and 18 bases separated the two germline ends. DNA for the CDR3: TGCAGTGTCAACAATGGGGGGGGACACACTGAAGCTTTCTTT. Protein sequence: CSVNNGGGHTEAFF.

This chain connects TRBV6-5 to TRBJ2-1, with a possible D match to TRBD2 (6 bases). From germline, CDR1 is MNHEY and CDR2 SVGAGI. The CDR3 totals 16 residues. V was cut by 4 bases and J by 0 bases, with 13 bases left in between. The CDR3 spells CASSSDSTSSYNEQFF. The CDR3 DNA reads TGTGCCAGCAGTTCAGACTCGACTAGCTCCTACAATGAGCAGTTCTTC.

The genes are TRBV24-1 and TRBJ2-3; D is perhaps TRBD2 (5 bases). Germline CDR1 and CDR2: KGHDR and SFDVKD. CDR3 size: 14 residues. The ends were cut back, 5 bases at V and 1 base at J, with 9 bases in the middle. This CDR3 reads CATSGRGGTDTQYF. CDR3 coding DNA: TGTGCCACCAGTGGACGGGGAGGCACAGATACGCAGTATTTT.

There are a few counts of this clonotype. The V call is TRBV30, the J call TRBJ2-7; D not certain. The CDR3 loop spans 14 amino acids. The V end was cut by 3 bases, the J end by 0 bases, with 12 bases between. Germline CDR1 reads GTSNPN; CDR2 reads SVGIG (reference sequence). CDR3 region: CAWRLERSSYEQYF. The CDR3 DNA reads as TGTGCCTGGAGGCTAGAGAGGAGCTCCTACGAGCAGTACTTC. Supplemented by reference TRBV30 and TRBJ2-7, the full variable domain reads SQTIHQWPATLVQPVGSPLSLECTVEGTSNPNLYWYRQAAGRGLQLLFYSVGIGQISSEVPQNLSASRPQDRQFILSSKKLLLSDSGFYLCAWRLERSSYEQYFGPGTRLTVT.

This chain links TRBV27 with TRBJ2-1, with TRBD2 matching 13 bases. CDR1 is MNHEY, CDR2 SMNVEV, per germline (reference sequence). The CDR3 loop spans 15 amino acids. V lost 2 bases, J lost 7 bases, and 2 bases stayed unmatched. CDR3 amino acids: CASSLTSGGENEQFF. CDR3 DNA: TGTGCCAGCAGTTTAACTAGCGGGGGGGAGAATGAGCAGTTCTTC.

The chain combines TRBV6-2 or TRBV6-3 with TRBJ1-1; D not resolved. The CDR3 is made up of 15 amino acids. Per germline, CDR1 MNHEY and CDR2 SVGEGT. The ends were cut back, 6 bases at V and 3 bases at J, with 17 bases in the middle. As DNA, the CDR3 is TGTGCCAGCAGACCGCAACCCCCACCCGACACTGAAGCTTTCTTT. Its translation: CASRPQPPPDTEAFF.

This chain links TRBV2 with TRBJ1-6; weak D call: TRBD1 (6 bases). The germline CDR1 and CDR2 sequences are SNHLY and FYNNEI. The CDR3 is 20 residues long. The V gene lost 2 bases and the J gene lost 7 bases, with 27 bases spanning the gap. CDR3 residues: CASSEFQGTLKGGRNSPLHF. The CDR3 DNA follows: TGTGCCAGCAGTGAATTTCAAGGGACGTTGAAAGGGGGTCGGAATTCACCCCTCCACTTT.

Regarding this clonotype: Compared with germline, one end of the junction differs, possibly owing to a read error. This chain connects TRBV7-7 to TRBJ2-2, with 8 positions matching TRBD1. CDR1 is SSHAT and CDR2 is FNYEAQ in the germline V gene (reference sequence). The CDR3 loop spans 15 amino acids. This CDR3 reads CASSPRATGVGELFF. As DNA, the CDR3 is TGTGCTAGCAGCCCGAGGGCGACAGGGGTCGGGGAGCTGTTTTTT.

V is TRBV20-1 and J is TRBJ2-3; no firm D call. Germline CDR1 and CDR2: DFQATT and SNEGSKA (reference sequence). The CDR3 contains 12 residues. Trimming took off 5 bases at V and 5 bases at J, with 11 bases between the two ends. CDR3 sequence: CSAPPTGDTQYF. CDR3 nucleotide sequence: TGCAGTGCTCCCCCCACCGGAGATACGCAGTATTTT.

The chain couples TRBV10-3 to TRBJ1-2, with D perhaps matching TRBD1 (6 bases). Germline assignment: CDR1 ENHRY and CDR2 SYGVKD. The CDR3 sequence is 14 residues long. The germline V and J ends were trimmed by 6 bases and 5 bases, with 16 bases remaining between them. The CDR3 DNA reads TGTGCCATCAGGGGGTCAGGGGAAATATATGGCTACACCTTC. It translates to CAIRGSGEIYGYTF.

The table lists this clonotype with a few counts. V is TRBV6-2 or TRBV6-3 and J is TRBJ2-5; D is possibly TRBD1 or TRBD2 (5 bases each). The CDR3 is 15 amino acids. Germline V gene sequence: CDR1 MNHEY, CDR2 SVGEGT. The V end was cut by 4 bases, the J end by 5 bases, with 17 bases between. The CDR3 DNA is TGTGCCAGCAGTTTATACGGGACCGGCGAGGAGACCCAGTACTTC. Its protein is CASSLYGTGEETQYF.

CDR3 bases: TGTGCCACCGGGAGAGGGGGGAGCTCCTACGAGCAGTACTTC. Protein product: CATGRGGSSYEQYF. The chain couples TRBV6-1 to TRBJ2-7, with D perhaps being TRBD1 or TRBD2 (6 bases each). Trimming cost V 10 bases and J 0 bases, with 16 bases left between them. This CDR3 spans 14 amino acids. Germline V gene sequence: CDR1 MNHNS, CDR2 SASEGT.

The chain links TRBV11-2 to TRBJ2-7; D not certain. Per the germline V gene, CDR1 is SGHAT and CDR2 is FQNNGV. The V end was cut by 2 bases, the J end by 0 bases, with 8 bases between. CDR3 size: 14 residues. The CDR3 here is CASSLQRTSYEQYF. The CDR3 DNA reads TGTGCCAGCAGCTTACAGCGCACCTCCTACGAGCAGTACTTC.

This sequence joins TRBV6-1 and TRBJ1-2, with TRBD1 identical over 8 bases. Germline V gives CDR1 MNHNS, CDR2 SASEGT. The CDR3 consists of 15 residues. Trimming removed 5 bases from V and 2 bases from J; junction bases left unmatched: 7. The CDR3 sequence is CASSTGQGKNYGYTF. In DNA form, the CDR3 reads TGTGCCAGCAGTACCGGACAGGGAAAGAACTATGGCTACACCTTC.

The chain uses TRBV14 and TRBJ1-2, with D possibly being TRBD1 (6 bases). This CDR3 is 14 amino acids long. V dropped 0 bases and J dropped 4 bases, with 9 bases sitting between them. Germline CDR1 reads SGHDN; CDR2 reads FVKESK. CDR3 DNA sequence: TGTGCCAGCAGCCAAGATAGGGGGATCTATGGCTACACCTTC. Residues: CASSQDRGIYGYTF.

This clonotype occurred once. The chain employs TRBV12-3 or TRBV12-4 and TRBJ1-6; D is possibly TRBD1 (5 bases). CDR3 length equals 13 residues. Trimming cost V 6 bases and J 8 bases, with 11 bases left between them. CDR3 in DNA: TGTGCCAGCAGGATGACAGAATATTCACCCCTCCACTTT. It translates to CASRMTEYSPLHF.

The chain is built from TRBV29-1 and TRBJ1-2; D is possibly TRBD1 (5 bases). The CDR3 totals 15 residues. V was shortened by 1 base and J by 4 bases, with 16 bases between the two germline ends. Germline V gene lookup returns CDR1 SQVTM and CDR2 ANQGSEA. CDR3 sequence reads: CSVEVGTYPFYGYTF. The CDR3, as DNA: TGCAGCGTTGAAGTCGGGACTTACCCATTCTATGGCTACACCTTC.

This clonotype has a handful of counts. V and J are TRBV28 and TRBJ1-6; TRBD1 matches at 8 bases. The ends lost 9 bases at V and 8 bases at J; junction bases unmatched: 3. The CDR3 totals 12 residues. Germline V gene data show CDR1 as MDHEN and CDR2 as SYDVKM. The chain's CDR3 is CASGTGDSPLHF. The CDR3 coding sequence is TGTGCCAGTGGGACAGGAGATTCACCCCTCCACTTT. Combining the CDR3 with reference TRBV28 and TRBJ1-6 gives the whole variable domain DVKVTQSSRYLVKRTGEKVFLECVQDMDHENMFWYRQDPGLGLRLIYFSYDVKMKEKGDIPEGYSVSREKKERFSLILESASTNQTSMYLCASGTGDSPLHFGNGTRLTVT.

The chain is built from TRBV5-8 and TRBJ1-2; no definite D call. The germline CDR1 and CDR2 sequences are SGHTS and YDEGEE. CDR3 size: 13 residues. Trimming took 2 bases from V and 2 from J, leaving 7 bases between them. CDR3 bases: TGTGCCAGCAGCTTTACGGAGAACTATGGCTACACCTTC. Amino acid sequence: CASSFTENYGYTF.

This rearrangement joins TRBV7-2 to TRBJ2-3; D is possibly TRBD2 (5 bases). The CDR3 length is 15 residues. V shed 1 base and J shed 4 bases, with 12 bases lying between them. Germline CDR1 SGHTA, CDR2 FQGNSA. This CDR3 is CASSLGERRADTQYF. As DNA, the CDR3 is TGTGCCAGCAGCTTAGGAGAGCGGCGGGCAGATACGCAGTATTTT.